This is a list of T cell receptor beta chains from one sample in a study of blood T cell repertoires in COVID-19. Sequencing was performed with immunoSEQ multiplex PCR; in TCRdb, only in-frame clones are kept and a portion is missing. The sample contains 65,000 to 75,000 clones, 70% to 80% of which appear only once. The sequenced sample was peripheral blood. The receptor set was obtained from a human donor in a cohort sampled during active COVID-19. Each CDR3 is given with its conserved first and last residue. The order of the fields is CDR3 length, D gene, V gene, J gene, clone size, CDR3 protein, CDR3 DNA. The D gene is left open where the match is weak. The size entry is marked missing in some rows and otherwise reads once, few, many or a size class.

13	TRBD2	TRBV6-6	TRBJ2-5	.	CASSGGRLETQYF	TGTGCCAGCAGCGGGGGGAGACTAGAGACCCAGTACTTC
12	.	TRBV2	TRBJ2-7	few	CASSTGNYEQYF	TGTGCCAGCAGTACAGGGAACTACGAGCAGTACTTC
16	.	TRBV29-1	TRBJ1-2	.	CSVDAAGKGSDYGYTF	TGCAGCGTTGATGCGGCAGGGAAAGGGTCCGACTATGGCTACACCTTC
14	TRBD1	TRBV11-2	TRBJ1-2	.	CASSFPGQGRGYTF	TGTGCCAGCAGCTTCCCGGGACAGGGTAGAGGCTACACCTTC
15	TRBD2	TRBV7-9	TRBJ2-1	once	CASSLAVVAGDEQFF	TGTGCCAGCAGCTTAGCGGTAGTAGCGGGCGATGAGCAGTTCTTC
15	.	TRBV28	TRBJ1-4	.	CASSLIQNSNEKLFF	TGTGCCAGCAGTCTCATACAGAATTCTAATGAAAAACTGTTTTTT
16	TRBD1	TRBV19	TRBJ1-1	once	CASSMGYRGVRPEAFF	TGTGCCAGTAGCATGGGGTACAGGGGAGTACGTCCCGAAGCTTTCTTT
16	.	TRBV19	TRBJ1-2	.	CASSIITDRQNYGYTF	TGTGCCAGTAGTATTATAACGGACAGACAGAACTATGGCTACACCTTC
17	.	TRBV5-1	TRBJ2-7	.	CASSPDGPPLRTYEQYF	TGCGCCAGCAGCCCGGATGGGCCTCCCCTACGAACCTACGAGCAGTACTTC
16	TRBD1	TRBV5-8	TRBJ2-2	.	CASSFFGQGDTGELFF	TGTGCCAGCAGCTTTTTTGGACAGGGGGACACCGGGGAGCTGTTTTTT
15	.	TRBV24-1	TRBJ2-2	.	CATSDPLGATGELFF	TGTGCCACCAGTGATCCTCTGGGGGCCACCGGGGAGCTGTTTTTT
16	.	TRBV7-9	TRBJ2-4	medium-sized	CASSLERLTYKNIQYF	TGTGCCAGCAGCTTAGAACGGTTAACTTACAAAAACATTCAGTACTTC
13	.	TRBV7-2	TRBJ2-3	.	CASSLPSTDTQYF	TGTGCCAGCAGCTTACCCTCCACAGATACGCAGTATTTT
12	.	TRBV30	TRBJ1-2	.	CAWSVNPTTYTF	TGTGCCTGGAGTGTAAATCCCACAACCTACACCTTC
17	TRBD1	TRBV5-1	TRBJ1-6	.	CASSRQGAGSYNSPLHF	TGCGCCAGCAGCCGACAGGGGGCCGGCTCCTATAATTCACCCCTCCACTTT
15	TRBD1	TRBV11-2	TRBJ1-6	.	CASSAPDRGNSPLHF	TGTGCCAGCAGCGCGCCGGACAGGGGAAATTCACCCCTCCACTTT
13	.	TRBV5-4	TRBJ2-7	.	CASSRGDVFEQYF	TGTGCCAGCAGCCGTGGAGACGTCTTCGAGCAGTACTTC
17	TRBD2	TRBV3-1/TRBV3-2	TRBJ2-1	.	CASSQAGTSGGNNEQFF	TGTGCCAGCAGCCAGGCCGGGACTAGCGGGGGAAACAATGAGCAGTTCTTC
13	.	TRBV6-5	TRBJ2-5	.	CACRRGPGETQYF	TGTGCCTGCCGGCGGGGGCCGGGAGAGACCCAGTACTTC
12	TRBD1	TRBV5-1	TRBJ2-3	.	CASTQGADTQYF	TGCGCCAGCACACAGGGGGCGGATACGCAGTATTTT
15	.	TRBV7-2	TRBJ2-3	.	CASSSSPPLEDTQYF	TGTGCCAGCAGCTCCAGCCCCCCTCTAGAGGATACGCAGTATTTT
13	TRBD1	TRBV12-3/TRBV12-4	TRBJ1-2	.	CASSQGAVYGYTF	TGTGCCAGCAGTCAGGGGGCGGTCTATGGCTACACCTTC
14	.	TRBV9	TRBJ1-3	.	CASSATGSGNTIYF	TGTGCCAGCAGCGCAACAGGCTCTGGAAACACCATATATTTT
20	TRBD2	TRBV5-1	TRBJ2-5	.	CASSRGLAGGSFPAQETQYF	TGCGCCAGCAGTCGGGGACTAGCGGGGGGCTCTTTCCCAGCGCAAGAGACCCAGTACTTC
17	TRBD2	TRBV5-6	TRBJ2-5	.	CASSLPGLAGSKETQYF	TGTGCCAGCAGCCTACCCGGACTAGCGGGATCCAAAGAGACCCAGTACTTC
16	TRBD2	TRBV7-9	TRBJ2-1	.	CASSGASGGTYNEQFF	TGTGCCAGCAGCGGGGCTAGCGGGGGTACCTACAATGAGCAGTTCTTC
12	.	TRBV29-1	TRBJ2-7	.	CSVGQDIFEQYF	TGCAGCGTCGGCCAAGACATCTTCGAGCAGTACTTC
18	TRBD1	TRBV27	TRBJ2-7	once	CASSLSFSGTGITYEQYF	TGTGCCAGCAGTTTATCCTTCTCCGGGACAGGGATCACCTACGAGCAGTACTTC
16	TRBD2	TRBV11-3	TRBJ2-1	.	CASSFSGGPLGNEQFF	TGTGCCAGCAGCTTCAGCGGGGGGCCGCTCGGGAATGAGCAGTTCTTC
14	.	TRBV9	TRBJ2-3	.	CASSPSTSTDTQYF	TGTGCCAGCAGCCCCTCGACTAGCACAGATACGCAGTATTTT
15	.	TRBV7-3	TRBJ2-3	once	CASSSQGLGTDTQYF	TGTGCCAGCAGCTCCCAAGGACTGGGCACAGATACGCAGTATTTT
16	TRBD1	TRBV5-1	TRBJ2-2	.	CASSLAGTGGTGELFF	TGCGCCAGCAGCTTGGCCGGGACAGGGGGCACCGGGGAGCTGTTTTTT
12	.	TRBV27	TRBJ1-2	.	CATFGAGNGYTF	TGTGCCACCTTTGGGGCTGGGAATGGCTACACCTTC
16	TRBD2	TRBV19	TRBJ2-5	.	CASSKGLAGVGETQYF	TGTGCCAGTAGTAAGGGACTAGCGGGTGTGGGGGAGACCCAGTACTTC
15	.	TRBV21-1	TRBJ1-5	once	CASSKDRGRNQPQHF	TGTGCCAGCAGCAAAGACAGGGGACGCAATCAGCCCCAGCATTTT
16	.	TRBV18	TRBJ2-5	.	CASSPGTGIRGETQYF	TGTGCCAGCTCACCTGGTACGGGGATCAGAGGAGAGACCCAGTACTTC
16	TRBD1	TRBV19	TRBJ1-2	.	CASSISWTGGTDGYTF	TGTGCCAGTAGTATATCCTGGACAGGGGGCACGGATGGCTACACCTTC
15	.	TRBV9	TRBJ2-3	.	CASTPGGLSTDTQYF	TGTGCCAGCACCCCGGGGGGCCTAAGCACAGATACGCAGTATTTT
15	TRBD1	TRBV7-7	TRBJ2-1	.	CASSITGTGANEQFF	TGTGCTAGCAGCATCACCGGGACAGGGGCCAATGAGCAGTTCTTC
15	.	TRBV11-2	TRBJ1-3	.	CASSLNRISGNTIYF	TGTGCCAGCAGCTTGAACAGGATCTCTGGAAACACCATATATTTT
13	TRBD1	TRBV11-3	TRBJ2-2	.	CATGQGNTGELFF	TGTGCCACGGGACAGGGAAACACCGGGGAGCTGTTTTTT
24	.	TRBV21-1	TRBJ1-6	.	CASRRHQSPAGVQAPFAGNSPLHF	TGTGCCAGCAGACGTCATCAAAGCCCGGCGGGCGTCCAAGCCCCTTTTGCGGGAAATTCACCCCTCCACTTT
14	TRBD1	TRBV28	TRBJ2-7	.	CASRATGGGYEQYF	TGTGCCAGCAGGGCGACAGGGGGCGGCTACGAGCAGTACTTC
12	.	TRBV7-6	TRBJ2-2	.	CAGSHATGELFF	TGTGCCGGCTCACACGCCACCGGGGAGCTGTTTTTT
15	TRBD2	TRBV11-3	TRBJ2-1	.	CASSLAAGAYNEQFF	TGTGCCAGCAGCTTAGCCGCGGGAGCGTACAATGAGCAGTTCTTC
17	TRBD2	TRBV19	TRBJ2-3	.	CASSSRTSGGGEGTQYF	TGTGCCAGTAGTTCCCGGACTAGCGGGGGGGGCGAAGGGACGCAGTATTTT